One sample yielded the 2 T cell receptor beta chains listed below, sequenced in a study of beta chain features in type 1 diabetes (dated 2018 in TCRdb). Overall study outcomes, separate from this receptor: In all four CD4+ subsets, TCRB CDR3 length was moderately but significantly shorter in type 1 diabetes patients.

Libraries were built with the immunoSEQ multiplex PCR assay. The entire isolated RNA was reverse transcribed using the High Capacity cDNA Reverse Transcription Kit, and thus expressed TCRB transcripts were sequenced. TCRdb provides this immuneACCESS table in a form limited to in-frame rearrangements. Some clones are lacking; in checked studies, under half of them reflect an unresolved V gene, and why the rest are absent is not known. The sample table records a few hundred thousand clones; around 9.6% of these occur just once. About 0.64% of the sample comes from the top ten. No antigens are known for them. Sequencing used central memory CD4+ T cells from blood. The receptors come from a man aged 25 to 45 with type 1 diabetes.

Ten or more counts support this clone. V and J are TRBV5-4 and TRBJ1-1; TRBD1 is a possible D gene (6 bases). The CDR3 extends over 14 amino acids. Germline lookup yields CDR1 SGHNT and CDR2 YYREEE (reference sequence). The germline V and J ends were trimmed by 4 bases and 0 bases, with 10 bases remaining between them. CDR3 nucleotide sequence: TGTGCCAGCAGCGCGGACAGCATGAACACTGAAGCTTTCTTT. Residues: CASSADSMNTEAFF.

V is TRBV5-4 and J is TRBJ1-2; D call uncertain. Trimming took off 4 bases at V and 4 bases at J, with 17 bases between the two ends. CDR1 is SGHNT and CDR2 is YYREEE in the germline V gene (reference sequence). The CDR3 is 15 amino acids. The CDR3 protein is CASSPPQGSGYGYTF. The CDR3 DNA sequence: TGTGCCAGCAGCCCCCCCCAAGGGAGCGGCTATGGCTACACCTTC.